A single sample gave rise to the 14 T cell receptor beta chains below, sequenced in a study of blood T cell repertoires in COVID-19. The protocol was immunoSEQ multiplex PCR, while the TCRdb copy is restricted to in-frame clones and leaves out a portion. The sample records about 220,000 clones, less than 90% being singletons. Material: peripheral blood. Receptors originate from a man under 40 with active or convalescent COVID-19.

This clone was observed once. The V call is TRBV5-1, the J call TRBJ1-5; 7 nucleotides line up with TRBD1. The CDR3 is 14 amino acids. Germline-derived CDR1 and CDR2 are SGHRS and YFSETQ. V lost 1 base, J lost 6 bases, and 4 bases stayed unmatched. The CDR3: CASSLRGQGQPQHF. For the CDR3, the DNA is TGCGCCAGCAGCTTGAGGGGGCAAGGTCAGCCCCAGCATTTT.

The J gene is TRBJ2-3, the V gene TRBV6-1; the match to TRBD2 covers 8 bases. The CDR3 sequence is 16 residues long. Trimming took 2 bases from V and 0 from J; bases not matched to a gene: 4. Per the germline V gene, CDR1 is MNHNS and CDR2 is SASEGT. In DNA, the CDR3 is TGTGCCAGCAGTGAATTAGCGGGAACTAGCACAGATACGCAGTATTTT. Protein product: CASSELAGTSTDTQYF.

J is TRBJ2-7 and V is TRBV6-6; 7 positions match TRBD2. In germline, CDR1 is MNHNY, CDR2 SVGAGI (reference sequence). J gave up 4 bases and V 11 bases, and 8 bases lay outside the gene matches. This CDR3 has 12 residues. CDR3 sequence (DNA): TGTGCCGGGGGGGGTTCGGGTTACGAGCAGTACTTC. This translates into CAGGGSGYEQYF.

This chain links TRBV6-5 with TRBJ2-3; D perhaps matches TRBD2 (6 bases). Trimming removed 10 bases from V and 6 bases from J, with 11 bases in between. CDR1 and CDR2 (germline): MNHEY, SVGAGI. This CDR3 is 11 amino acids long. In nucleotides, the CDR3 is TGTGCCACCAACCGGGGGGATACGCAGTATTTT. Amino acid sequence: CATNRGDTQYF.

This chain links TRBV24-1 with TRBJ1-2; D is possibly TRBD1 (6 bases). Trimming took 4 bases from V and 9 from J, leaving 11 bases between them. CDR3 length: 12 amino acids. Germline CDR1 is KGHDR and CDR2 is SFDVKD. CDR3 in DNA: TGTGCCACCAGTGAAACAGGGTATCGCTACACCTTC. Its protein is CATSETGYRYTF.

This clone was observed many times. The V call is TRBV19, the J call TRBJ2-1, with unresolved D. V lost 0 bases, J lost 3 bases, and 3 bases lay in between. This CDR3 region has 13 residues. Germline CDR1 LNHDA, CDR2 SQIVND (reference sequence). The CDR3 reads CASSIDFYNEQFF. The CDR3 coding sequence is TGTGCCAGTAGTATAGACTTCTACAATGAGCAGTTCTTC.

The rearrangement uses TRBV11-3 and TRBJ1-5, with 8 bases that match TRBD1. With 0 bases clipped from V and 11 bases from J, the junction kept 12 bases outside the gene matches. CDR1 is SGHNT, CDR2 YENEEA, per germline. The CDR3 has 16 amino acids. CDR3 DNA: TGTGCCAGCAGCTTAGATTGGGACAGGAAACTGTCAGCCCAGCATTTT. Residues: CASSLDWDRKLSAQHF.

The rearrangement joins TRBV6-5 to TRBJ1-2; maybe TRBD1 (5 bases). Germline-derived CDR1 and CDR2 are MNHEY and SVGAGI. The CDR3 loop spans 14 amino acids. The ends were cut back, 2 bases at V and 5 bases at J, with 12 bases in the middle. The CDR3 spells CASSYGGAKYGYTF. The CDR3 DNA sequence: TGTGCCAGCAGTTACGGAGGGGCGAAATATGGCTACACCTTC.

The CDR3 region has the DNA TGTGCCAGCAGTTTTCGGGGGGCGGCCACTGAAGCTTTCTTT. It specifies CASSFRGAATEAFF. The V call is TRBV27, the J call TRBJ1-1; D perhaps matches TRBD1 (6 bases). The CDR3 spans 14 residues. Germline CDR1 and CDR2: MNHEY and SMNVEV (reference sequence). V was clipped by 3 bases and J by 4 bases, with 12 bases between them.

The CDR3 nucleotides read TGTGCCACCTCAGGGATTGCAACTAATGAAAAACTGTTTTTT. It codes for CATSGIATNEKLFF. The chain recombines TRBV2 with TRBJ1-4, with D perhaps TRBD1 (5 bases). The CDR3 spans 14 residues. Per germline, CDR1 SNHLY and CDR2 FYNNEI. V lost 10 bases and J 0 bases, leaving 12 bases between the germline ends. Full variable domain (rest looked up from reference TRBV2 and TRBJ1-4): EPEVTQTPSHQVTQMGQEVILRCVPISNHLYFYWYRQILGQKVEFLVSFYNNEISEKSEIFDDQFSVERPDGSNFTLKIRSTKLEDSAMYFCATSGIATNEKLFFGSGTQLSVL.

The J gene is TRBJ1-1, the V gene TRBV24-1; the D gene is possibly TRBD1 (6 bases). In germline, CDR1 is KGHDR, CDR2 SFDVKD. CDR3 length: 14 residues. Trimming pared 5 bases from V and 1 base from J, leaving 10 bases between. The CDR3 loop is CATSAQGPNTEAFF. The CDR3 DNA is TGTGCCACCAGTGCACAGGGACCGAACACTGAAGCTTTCTTT.

Details on this clone: Other DNA sequences in this sample translate to the same CDR3. The rearrangement uses TRBV2 and TRBJ2-7; 9 bases are shared with TRBD2. Germline loops: CDR1 SNHLY, CDR2 FYNNEI. The CDR3 totals 16 residues. J gave up 0 bases and V 3 bases, and 6 bases lay outside the gene matches. CDR3 sequence reads: CASSDRTSGFSYEQYF. The CDR3 DNA reads TGTGCCAGCAGTGATAGAACTAGCGGGTTCTCCTACGAGCAGTACTTC. Combining the CDR3 with reference TRBV2 and TRBJ2-7 gives the whole variable domain EPEVTQTPSHQVTQMGQEVILRCVPISNHLYFYWYRQILGQKVEFLVSFYNNEISEKSEIFDDQFSVERPDGSNFTLKIRSTKLEDSAMYFCASSDRTSGFSYEQYFGPGTRLTVT.

The rearrangement uses TRBV2 and TRBJ2-3, with 10 bases lining up with TRBD2. The CDR3 is 14 residues long. With V trimmed by 10 bases and J by 2 bases, 6 bases remained unmatched. Germline CDR1 reads SNHLY; CDR2 reads FYNNEI. DNA of the CDR3: TGTGCCACTGGAGGGACTAGCGACACAGATACGCAGTATTTT. Translating gives CATGGTSDTDTQYF. The full variable domain, with the rest looked up from reference TRBV2 and TRBJ2-3, is EPEVTQTPSHQVTQMGQEVILRCVPISNHLYFYWYRQILGQKVEFLVSFYNNEISEKSEIFDDQFSVERPDGSNFTLKIRSTKLEDSAMYFCATGGTSDTDTQYFGPGTRLTVL.

V usage is TRBV6-5 and J usage is TRBJ1-2, with D maybe TRBD1 (5 bases). CDR3 length: 14 amino acids. Trimming removed 7 bases from V and 0 bases from J, with 12 bases in between. Germline V gene lookup returns CDR1 MNHEY and CDR2 SVGAGI. CDR3 in amino acids: CASNGHNANYGYTF. CDR3 bases: TGTGCCAGCAATGGACATAATGCTAACTATGGCTACACCTTC.